The 13 T cell receptor beta chains given below trace back to one sample, sequenced in a study of T cell changes during pregnancy in multiple sclerosis. This table comes from immunoSEQ multiplex PCR, and its TCRdb copy is limited to in-frame clones, with some not included. The sample carries about 110,000 clones, 80% to 95% recorded once. The sequencing here drew on peripheral blood, taken in the third trimester of pregnancy. Source of these receptors: a female donor with multiple sclerosis, enrolled in a pregnancy study.

This clone was observed a handful of times. V and J are TRBV6-5 and TRBJ1-2, with D maybe TRBD1 (5 bases). The CDR3 extends over 13 amino acids. Trimming pared 6 bases from V and 12 bases from J, leaving 20 bases between. Germline-derived CDR1 and CDR2 are MNHEY and SVGAGI. CDR3 DNA: TGTGCCAGCAGCTACAGGCGACAGCCGTTAGACACCTTC. It yields the protein CASSYRRQPLDTF.

This clone was recorded once. This sequence joins TRBV9 and TRBJ1-3; 7 bases are a match to TRBD1. Germline loops: CDR1 SGDLS, CDR2 YYNGEE. The trim removed 5 bases at V and 4 bases at J, leaving 6 bases unmatched. The CDR3 extends over 14 amino acids. The CDR3 DNA reads as TGTGCCAGCAGTTTGGACAGGTGGGGAAACACCATATATTTT. Translating it yields CASSLDRWGNTIYF.

The chain recombines TRBV15 with TRBJ2-3; 9 nucleotides align to TRBD2. The CDR3 sequence is 14 residues long. Trimming at V came to 4 bases and at J to 7 bases, leaving 6 bases not matched to a gene. Germline-derived CDR1 and CDR2 are LNHNV and YYDKDF (reference sequence). This chain's CDR3 is CATSKAGGLNTQYF. CDR3 bases: TGTGCCACCAGCAAGGCGGGGGGGCTGAATACGCAGTATTTT.

The chain combines TRBV7-3 with TRBJ2-3, with D possibly being TRBD2 (6 bases). CDR3 size: 11 residues. Germline lookup yields CDR1 SGHTA and CDR2 FQGTGA. Trimming left V 5 bases short and J 6 bases short, with 6 bases between. The CDR3, as DNA: TGTGCCAGCAGCCGGGGGGATACGCAGTATTTT. It yields the protein CASSRGDTQYF. Based on the CDR3 plus reference TRBV7-3 and TRBJ2-3, the full variable domain is GAGVSQTPSNKVTEKGKYVELRCDPISGHTALYWYRQSLGQGPEFLIYFQGTGAADDSGLPNDRFFAVRPEGSVSTLKIQRTERGDSAVYLCASSRGDTQYFGPGTRLTVL.

The chain is built from TRBV30 and TRBJ1-4, with D hard to call. Between the trimmed V and J ends, which lost 3 bases and 8 bases, there was a span of 19 bases. The CDR3 totals 15 residues. The V gene's germline CDR1 is GTSNPN and CDR2 SVGIG (reference sequence). Here the CDR3 DNA reads TGTGCCTGGAGGCTGCCGGGATCCCGGGGAGAAAAACTGTTTTTT. Amino acid sequence: CAWRLPGSRGEKLFF.

V usage is TRBV19 and J usage is TRBJ2-7; 11 bases map to TRBD2. This CDR3 is 15 amino acids long. The germline CDR1 and CDR2 sequences are LNHDA and SQIVND (reference sequence). V lost 3 bases and J lost 6; bases outside the gene matches: 7. CDR3 region: CASSIYSGRAAEQYF. The CDR3, as DNA: TGTGCCAGTAGTATTTATAGCGGGAGGGCCGCCGAGCAGTACTTC.

The chain couples TRBV5-1 to TRBJ1-1; 7 bases line up with TRBD1. V lost 4 bases and J lost 0; bases outside the gene matches: 3. The V gene's germline CDR1 is SGHRS and CDR2 YFSETQ. This CDR3 has 14 residues. CDR3 in DNA: TGCGCCAGCAGCATGGGACAGTTGAACACTGAAGCTTTCTTT. This encodes CASSMGQLNTEAFF.

The chain links TRBV2 to TRBJ2-2; D is uncertain. Germline assignment: CDR1 SNHLY and CDR2 FYNNEI. The CDR3 consists of 14 residues. Trimming cost V 8 bases and J 4 bases, with 14 bases left between them. CDR3 nucleotides: TGTGCCAGCTATCGCCCGGGTTTCACCGGGGAGCTGTTTTTT. Translation gives CASYRPGFTGELFF.

The CDR3 protein is CSVQVGGSTEAFF. The CDR3 DNA sequence: TGCAGCGTTCAGGTAGGAGGGTCCACTGAAGCTTTCTTT. The gene calls are TRBV29-1 and TRBJ1-1; D is uncertain. Trimming removed 5 bases at V and 4 bases at J, with 14 bases between. This CDR3 is built from 13 residues. CDR1 is SQVTM, CDR2 ANQGSEA, per germline.

In this sample, this clone turned up a few times. J is TRBJ1-1 and V is TRBV6-5; no reliable D call. V gave up 8 bases and J gave up 4 bases, with 17 bases separating them. The CDR3 covers 14 residues. Germline V lookup: CDR1 MNHEY, CDR2 SVGAGI. In DNA form, the CDR3 reads TGTGCCAGCGGCCGGGGTAGTGATAGCACTGAAGCTTTCTTT. It encodes CASGRGSDSTEAFF.

The chain recombines TRBV5-1 with TRBJ1-4, with a tentative D call TRBD1 (5 bases). This CDR3 contains 17 residues. Between the trimmed V and J ends, which lost 4 bases and 3 bases, there was a span of 19 bases. Germline values: CDR1 SGHRS, CDR2 YFSETQ. The CDR3 bases are TGCGCCAGCAGCACCCGGGGGAGTGATGTTGCTAATGAAAAACTGTTTTTT. Translating gives CASSTRGSDVANEKLFF.

V usage is TRBV6-6 and J usage is TRBJ2-7, with 7 bases that match TRBD2. Germline CDR1 is MNHNY and CDR2 is SVGAGI (reference sequence). J gave up 7 bases and V 2 bases, and 11 bases lay outside the gene matches. CDR3 size: 15 residues. The CDR3 region has the DNA TGTGCCAGCAGTTACGAACGGGAATCCGGGGGGGAGCAGTACTTC. It codes for CASSYERESGGEQYF.

The table lists this clone with a few counts. The J gene is TRBJ1-5, the V gene TRBV19, with D possibly being TRBD1 (5 bases). The CDR3 extends over 15 amino acids. Germline CDR1 LNHDA, CDR2 SQIVND (reference sequence). Trimming pared 6 bases from V and 4 bases from J, leaving 16 bases between. CDR3 amino acids: CASSTTVIENQPQHF. CDR3 bases: TGTGCCAGTAGCACGACAGTTATAGAGAATCAGCCCCAGCATTTT.